Listed here are 8 T cell receptor beta chains from one sample, sequenced in a study of CD8+CD57+ T cells in acquired aplastic anemia (dated by TCRdb to 2017 to 2018). The listed sequencing device is Illumina HiSeq 2000. TCR beta VDJ combination and CDR3 sequence profiling used genomic DNA as the template. TCRdb cleaned the public reads at Q25 with fastp, built clones with MiXCR and kept in-frame beta chains. CDR3 protein duplicates are merged, each entry listing the most common genes and DNA. The sample table lists 200,000 to 250,000 distinct CDR3 sequences, roughly 35% of them with a count of one. The top ten hold more than 0.95% of the sample. Material for sequencing was sorted CD4+, CD8+, or CD8+CD57+ T cells (not recorded which) from PBMCs. The receptors stem from a human donor in good health, serving as a control.

The chain employs TRBV9 and TRBJ1-2; D is unresolved. V dropped 7 bases and J dropped 1 base, with 17 bases sitting between them. CDR3 length: 15 amino acids. Germline lookup yields CDR1 SGDLS and CDR2 YYNGEE. The CDR3 reads CASSPPSANNYGYTF. CDR3 in DNA: TGTGCCAGCTCACCACCGTCCGCGAATAACTATGGCTACACCTTC.

Details on this clonotype: Without the conserved terminal phenylalanine or tryptophan, this CDR3 likely stems from a read error. The DNA is left out, because the CDR3 cannot be placed on it with certainty; the CDR3 is given as TCRdb lists it. The chain carries TRBV7-8 and TRBJ2-5; the table's D call TRBD1 went unverified against the DNA. CDR1 is SGHVS and CDR2 is FQNEAQ in the germline V gene. A total of 8 residues make up the CDR3, ends included. This chain's CDR3 is CASSHREA.

This clonotype occurred many times. This sequence joins TRBV19 and TRBJ2-2; TRBD1 matches 7 bases. The CDR3 totals 14 residues. The germline CDR1 and CDR2 sequences are LNHDA and SQIVND (reference sequence). The V and J ends lost 10 bases and 3 bases, in that order; junction bases with no gene match: 8. The CDR3 reads CAIGVGQDTGELFF. The CDR3 DNA sequence: TGTGCCATAGGGGTTGGACAGGACACCGGGGAGCTGTTTTTT.

In its sample, this clonotype was seen a few times. V usage is TRBV7-9 and J usage is TRBJ1-2; 8 nucleotides agree with TRBD1. V lost 5 bases and J lost 4; bases outside the gene matches: 3. The CDR3 is made up of 13 amino acids. In germline, CDR1 is SEHNR, CDR2 FQNEAQ (reference sequence). The chain's CDR3 is CASSVTGGYGYTF. CDR3 DNA: TGTGCCAGCAGCGTTACAGGGGGCTATGGCTACACCTTC.

The chain carries TRBV2 and TRBJ1-1, with a possible D match to TRBD1 (6 bases). In germline, CDR1 is SNHLY, CDR2 FYNNEI. This CDR3 is built from 13 residues. The V end was cut by 3 bases, the J end by 6 bases, with 11 bases between. CDR3 DNA: TGTGCCAGCAGTGAGCCGAGACAGGCTGAAGCTTTCTTT. This encodes CASSEPRQAEAFF.

V gene TRBV2 combines with J gene TRBJ1-6, with 7 bases matching TRBD1. This CDR3 has 17 residues. With 5 bases clipped from V and 0 bases from J, the junction kept 7 bases outside the gene matches. From germline, CDR1 is SNHLY and CDR2 FYNNEI. The CDR3 sequence is CASSLMAGGSYNSPLHF. The CDR3 region has the DNA TGTGCCAGCAGTTTAATGGCAGGGGGCTCCTATAATTCACCCCTCCACTTT. The complete variable domain, with remaining parts taken from reference TRBV2 and TRBJ1-6, reads EPEVTQTPSHQVTQMGQEVILRCVPISNHLYFYWYRQILGQKVEFLVSFYNNEISEKSEIFDDQFSVERPDGSNFTLKIRSTKLEDSAMYFCASSLMAGGSYNSPLHFGNGTRLTVT.

This chain joins TRBV3-1 and TRBJ1-2; 7 bases are shared with TRBD1. Unmatched junction bases numbered 11, after V lost 3 bases and J lost 7 bases. The CDR3 runs 15 residues. The germline V gene has CDR1 LGHDT and CDR2 YNNKEL (reference sequence). CDR3 sequence (DNA): TGTGCCAGCAGCCACCAGGGGGACACACGGGGTGGCTACACCTTC. It yields the protein CASSHQGDTRGGYTF.

This clonotype was seen at least ten times. The gene calls are TRBV7-2 and TRBJ1-3; no reliable D call. Trimming stripped 5 bases from V and 7 bases from J, with 9 bases between. Germline lookup yields CDR1 SGHTA and CDR2 FQGNSA. The CDR3 has 12 amino acids. The CDR3 sequence: CASSLDLNTIYF. The CDR3 DNA sequence: TGTGCCAGCAGCCTAGACTTGAACACCATATATTTT.